The rows below give T cell receptor beta chains drawn from one sample of a study of T cell responses to AZD1222 COVID-19 vaccine. Sequencing was performed with immunoSEQ multiplex PCR; in TCRdb, only in-frame clones are kept and a portion is missing. The sample lists about 120,000 clones, roughly 91% occurring once. Specimen: peripheral blood, collected on day 0 of AZD1222 vaccination. These receptors all stem from an adult in good health. Each CDR3 is given with its conserved first and last residue. D genes are given only for firm matches. Some rows have no size entry. The others give once, few or many, or a class for an expanded clone.

>TRBJ2-1|.|TRBD1|TRBV7-2
TGTGCCAGCAGGGTTCGACAGGGGGTGCCGTTCTTC
CASRVRQGVPFF
>TRBJ2-7|once|TRBD2|TRBV7-7
TGTGCCAGCAGCTTACTAGCGGGGGGATCCTACGAGCAGTACTTC
CASSLLAGGSYEQYF
>TRBJ1-4|few|TRBD1|TRBV29-1
TGCACCGTCAGGGGGGCTAATGAAAAACTGTTTTTT
CTVRGANEKLFF
>TRBJ2-2|.|.|TRBV21-1
TGTGCCAGCAGCTCTCCTCCCGGACTAGCGGGGGTCCGGGGCACCGGGGAGCTGTTTTTT
CASSSPPGLAGVRGTGELFF
>TRBJ2-2|.|.|TRBV30
TGTGCCTGGACGACTTCAGGGGGGGCCGGGGAGCTGTTTTTT
CAWTTSGGAGELFF
>TRBJ1-5|.|.|TRBV7-9
TGTGCCAGCAGCTTAGGGGCGGGGGCAGACAATCAGCCCCAGCATTTT
CASSLGAGADNQPQHF
>TRBJ2-7|.|.|TRBV27
TGTGCCAGCAGTTTAAACAGGGACTACGAGCAGTACTTC
CASSLNRDYEQYF
>TRBJ2-1|.|.|TRBV7-6
TGTGCCAGCAGCTCTGGTAACAATGAGCAGTTCTTC
CASSSGNNEQFF
>TRBJ2-3|.|TRBD2|TRBV6-2/TRBV6-3
TGTGCCAGCAGTTATCGCGGGGGGGCAGGAGATACGCAGTATTTT
CASSYRGGAGDTQYF
>TRBJ2-7|once|TRBD1|TRBV7-8
TGTGCCAGCAGCCTCCCGGGACAGCACAAGTACGAGCAGTACTTC
CASSLPGQHKYEQYF
>TRBJ1-2|.|.|TRBV19
TGTGCCAGTTCGGACGGTTTCTATGGCTACACCTTC
CASSDGFYGYTF
>TRBJ2-2|.|TRBD1|TRBV6-4
TGTGCCAGCAATCCGGGACAGGGATCGGCCGGGGAGCTGTTTTTT
CASNPGQGSAGELFF
>TRBJ1-1|.|.|TRBV29-1
TGCAGCGGCGGACAACTTAACACTGAAGCTTTCTTT
CSGGQLNTEAFF
>TRBJ1-4|.|.|TRBV7-9
TGTGCCAGCAGCTTTGGGGGTGAAAAACTGTTTTTT
CASSFGGEKLFF
>TRBJ1-6|.|.|TRBV5-1
TGCGCCAGCAGCTTGGGGTCGGCTTCGTGGAATTCACCCCTCCACTTT
CASSLGSASWNSPLHF
>TRBJ1-1|.|.|TRBV20-1
TGCAGTGCTAGAAAGAACACTGAAGCTTTCTTT
CSARKNTEAFF
>TRBJ2-5|.|.|TRBV19
TGTGCCAGTAGTAGGCAGCCGTTAAGGGAGACCCAGTACTTC
CASSRQPLRETQYF
>TRBJ2-5|.|.|TRBV4-3
TGCGCCAGCAGCCAAACCCGATCGTGGACGGAAGAGACCCAGTACTTC
CASSQTRSWTEETQYF
>TRBJ1-2|.|TRBD1|TRBV23-1
TGCGCCAGCAGTCAATCGGGCACAAGGGGAGGGGGCTTCTACTATGGCTACACCTTC
CASSQSGTRGGGFYYGYTF
>TRBJ2-6|.|.|TRBV19
TGTGCCAGTAGTACAGGGGCCCTCCTCTCTGGGGCCAACGTCCTGACTTTC
CASSTGALLSGANVLTF
>TRBJ1-2|.|.|TRBV3-1/TRBV3-2
TGTGCCAGCAGCCAAGAAGGTGTGCTGGGCTATGGCTACACCTTC
CASSQEGVLGYGYTF
>TRBJ2-7|.|.|TRBV27
TGTGCCAGCAGTTTGACCGGGGAAGTTTCCGAGCAGTACTTC
CASSLTGEVSEQYF
>TRBJ2-6|.|.|TRBV19
TGTGCCAGTATGAGTGGGTTTGAGAGGGCCAACGTCCTGACTTTC
CASMSGFERANVLTF
>TRBJ1-4|.|TRBD1|TRBV4-2
TGTGCCAGCAGCCACGCAACGGGACAGGGAGACGTCCCTAATGAAAAACTGTTTTTT
CASSHATGQGDVPNEKLFF
>TRBJ2-7|.|.|TRBV3-1/TRBV3-2
TGTGCCAGCAGCCTGACAGGCTACGAGCAGTACTTC
CASSLTGYEQYF
>TRBJ2-1|.|.|TRBV5-1
TGCGCCAGCAGCCCAGCGGTGGGGACACGCGATGAGCAGTTCTTC
CASSPAVGTRDEQFF
>TRBJ2-1|.|.|TRBV9
TGTGCCAGCATGGGGGCCTCCTACAATGAGCAGTTCTTC
CASMGASYNEQFF
>TRBJ2-3|.|TRBD1|TRBV2
TGTGCCAGCAGAGAAGGACAGGGTTCAGATACGCAGTATTTT
CASREGQGSDTQYF
>TRBJ2-4|.|.|TRBV6-5
TGTGCCTGCGATAACCCCAGGCTAGCCAAAAACATTCAGTACTTC
CACDNPRLAKNIQYF
>TRBJ2-7|.|.|TRBV4-1
TGCGCCAGCAGCCAGGAGCTAGCCTACGAGCAGTACTTC
CASSQELAYEQYF
>TRBJ2-7|.|.|TRBV7-6
TGTGCCAGCAGCTTAGTGGATGACGGTTCCTACGAGCAGTACTTC
CASSLVDDGSYEQYF
>TRBJ1-1|.|.|TRBV12-3/TRBV12-4
TGTGCCAGCAGTTTCGGGTTGAACACTGAAGCTTTCTTT
CASSFGLNTEAFF
>TRBJ1-2|.|TRBD1|TRBV5-1
TGCGCCAGCAGCTGGACAGGGGGCGAAACCTTAACGGATGGCTACACCTTC
CASSWTGGETLTDGYTF
>TRBJ1-4|.|.|TRBV7-2
TGTGCCAGCAGCTTTCAGGGTAGTAATGAAAAACTGTTTTTT
CASSFQGSNEKLFF
>TRBJ1-1|.|.|TRBV11-2
TGTGCCAGCAGCTTAGTATTAAGGGACGGCCGCGTAAGGGCTGAAGCTTTCTTT
CASSLVLRDGRVRAEAFF
>TRBJ1-2|.|.|TRBV27
TGTGCCAGCAGTCCCAACGGCGGAGGGCTAGGATATGGCTACACCTTC
CASSPNGGGLGYGYTF
>TRBJ2-3|.|.|TRBV4-1
TGCGCCACCACAGCAGCCGGAGGGAACACAGATACGCAGTATTTT
CATTAAGGNTDTQYF
>TRBJ2-2|once|TRBD2|TRBV14
TGTGCCAGCAGCCGCCCGGGACTAGTTCTCGGGGAGCTGTTTTTT
CASSRPGLVLGELFF
>TRBJ1-2|.|.|TRBV12-3/TRBV12-4
TGTGCCACCCGTGGGCATTTGAACTATGGCTACACCTTC
CATRGHLNYGYTF
>TRBJ2-6|.|.|TRBV27
TGTGCCAGCAGTTCTCAGCGGACAGAATACTCTGGGGCCAACGTCCTGACTTTC
CASSSQRTEYSGANVLTF
>TRBJ2-5|.|.|TRBV20-1
TGCAGTGCCACGCAGGGAGAGACCCAGTACTTC
CSATQGETQYF
>TRBJ1-3|.|.|TRBV18
TGTGCCAGCTCACTGGGGGTCTCTGGAAACACCATATATTTT
CASSLGVSGNTIYF
>TRBJ1-1|.|.|TRBV7-9
TGTGCCAGCAGCTTAGAGGGACGAACTGAAGCTTTCTTT
CASSLEGRTEAFF
>TRBJ2-1|.|.|TRBV27
TGTGCCAGCAGTCTAACGCCCAATGAGCAGTTCTTC
CASSLTPNEQFF
>TRBJ2-7|.|TRBD1|TRBV5-1
TGCGCCAGCTCAGGGACAGGGCCGTACGAGCAGTACTTC
CASSGTGPYEQYF
>TRBJ2-5|.|.|TRBV10-1
TGCGCCACCAGCAGGGGCTTTGGGGGCGGAGATCAAGAGACCCAGTACTTC
CATSRGFGGGDQETQYF
>TRBJ1-4|.|.|TRBV7-8
TGTGCCAGCAGCTTATGGACAGAGGGAAAACTGTTTTTT
CASSLWTEGKLFF
>TRBJ2-5|.|.|TRBV7-7
TGTGCCAGCAGCCGAATACTTGAAGACCCCAAGTACTTC
CASSRILEDPKYF
>TRBJ1-5|.|.|TRBV27
TGTGCCAGCAGTCTCCTAGGTGAGGGTCAGCCCCAGCATTTT
CASSLLGEGQPQHF
>TRBJ2-7|.|.|TRBV6-5
TGTGCCAGCAGTTACGACTGGGGCTCCTACGAGCAGTACTTC
CASSYDWGSYEQYF
>TRBJ1-2|.|.|TRBV5-1
TGCGCCAGCAGCGGGCCCTGGTCCGCTCGGTATGGCTACACCTTC
CASSGPWSARYGYTF
>TRBJ2-1|.|TRBD1|TRBV19
TGTGCCAGTAGCCCCGGGACAGGGAGGGACAATGAGCAGTTCTTC
CASSPGTGRDNEQFF
>TRBJ1-2|.|.|TRBV14
TGTGCCAGCAGCCACGCCACCCCGGGACAATTCTATGGCTACACCTTC
CASSHATPGQFYGYTF
>TRBJ1-4|once|.|TRBV5-1
TGCGCCAGCACCCGGGCGAGCCCTAATGAAAAACTGTTTTTT
CASTRASPNEKLFF
>TRBJ2-7|.|.|TRBV7-6
TGTGCCAGCAGCCCCGCACCAGGGGAGGTCTACGAGCAGTACTTC
CASSPAPGEVYEQYF